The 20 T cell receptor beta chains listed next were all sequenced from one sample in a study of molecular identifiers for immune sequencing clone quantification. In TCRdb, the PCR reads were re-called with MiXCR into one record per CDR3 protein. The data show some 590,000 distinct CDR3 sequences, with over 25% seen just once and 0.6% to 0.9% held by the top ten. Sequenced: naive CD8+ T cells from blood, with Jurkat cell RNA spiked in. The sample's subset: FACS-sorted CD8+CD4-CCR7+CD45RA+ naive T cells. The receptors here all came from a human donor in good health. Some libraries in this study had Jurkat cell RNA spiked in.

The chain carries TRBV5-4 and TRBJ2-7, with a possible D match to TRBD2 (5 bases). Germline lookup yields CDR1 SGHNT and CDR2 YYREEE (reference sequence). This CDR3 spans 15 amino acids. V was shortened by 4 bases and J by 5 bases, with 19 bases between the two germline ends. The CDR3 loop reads CASSLLALPRDEQYF. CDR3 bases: TGTGCCAGCAGCCTGTTAGCGTTGCCCCGGGACGAGCAGTACTTC.

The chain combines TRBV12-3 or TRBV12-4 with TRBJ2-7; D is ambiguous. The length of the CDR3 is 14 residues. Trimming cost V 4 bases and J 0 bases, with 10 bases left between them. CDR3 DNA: TGTGCCAGCAGTTCGGGCAGCAGCTCCTACGAGCAGTACTTC. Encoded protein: CASSSGSSSYEQYF.

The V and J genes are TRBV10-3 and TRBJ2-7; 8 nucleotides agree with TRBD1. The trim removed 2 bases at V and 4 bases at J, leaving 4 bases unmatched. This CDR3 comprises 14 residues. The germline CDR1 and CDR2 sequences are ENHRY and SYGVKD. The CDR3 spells CAISEPGQVYEQYF. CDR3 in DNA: TGTGCCATCAGTGAGCCGGGACAGGTGTACGAGCAGTACTTC.

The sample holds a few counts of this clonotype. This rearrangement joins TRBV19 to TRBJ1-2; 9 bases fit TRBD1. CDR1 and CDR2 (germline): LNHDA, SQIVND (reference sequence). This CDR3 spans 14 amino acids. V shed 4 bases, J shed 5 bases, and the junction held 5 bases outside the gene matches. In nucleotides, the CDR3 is TGTGCCAGTAGTAGGACAGGGGAGAGGTATGGCTACACCTTC. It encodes CASSRTGERYGYTF.

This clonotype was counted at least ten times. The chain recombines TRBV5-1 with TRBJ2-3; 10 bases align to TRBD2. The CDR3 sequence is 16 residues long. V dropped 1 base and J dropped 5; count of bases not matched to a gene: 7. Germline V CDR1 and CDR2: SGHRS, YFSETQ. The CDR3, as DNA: TGCGCCAGCAGCTTGCTTCAGCGGGAGGGTTTAGATACGCAGTATTTT. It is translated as CASSLLQREGLDTQYF.

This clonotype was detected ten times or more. CDR3 loop: CSVLGQGSYGYTF. The CDR3 DNA is TGCAGCGTTTTAGGACAGGGGAGCTATGGCTACACCTTC. The gene calls are TRBV29-1 and TRBJ1-2, with TRBD1 identical over 9 bases. CDR3 length equals 13 residues. Trimming cost V 5 bases and J 4 bases; bases outside gene matches: 5. The germline V gene encodes CDR1 SQVTM and CDR2 ANQGSEA.

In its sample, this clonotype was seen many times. The CDR3 is CASSAQQLNTEAFF. The CDR3 DNA reads as TGTGCCAGCAGCGCACAACAGTTGAACACTGAAGCTTTCTTT. The chain has TRBV28 and TRBJ1-1; D unresolved. Deletions cut 6 bases from V and 0 bases from J, with 11 bases between. This CDR3 spans 14 amino acids. The germline V gene encodes CDR1 MDHEN and CDR2 SYDVKM.

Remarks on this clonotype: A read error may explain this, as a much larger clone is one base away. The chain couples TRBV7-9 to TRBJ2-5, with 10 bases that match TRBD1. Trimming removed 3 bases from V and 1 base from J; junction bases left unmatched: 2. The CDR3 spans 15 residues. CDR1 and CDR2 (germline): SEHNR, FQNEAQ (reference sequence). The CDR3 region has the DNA TGTGCCAGCAGCTTGGGACAGGGGTTCCAAGAGACCCAGTACTTC. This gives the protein CASSLGQGFQETQYF. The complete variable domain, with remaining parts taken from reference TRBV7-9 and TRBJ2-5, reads DTGVSQNPRHKITKRGQNVTFRCDPISEHNRLYWYRQTLGQGPEFLTYFQNEAQLEKSRLLSDRFSAERPKGSFSTLEIQRTEQGDSAMYLCASSLGQGFQETQYFGPGTRLLVL.

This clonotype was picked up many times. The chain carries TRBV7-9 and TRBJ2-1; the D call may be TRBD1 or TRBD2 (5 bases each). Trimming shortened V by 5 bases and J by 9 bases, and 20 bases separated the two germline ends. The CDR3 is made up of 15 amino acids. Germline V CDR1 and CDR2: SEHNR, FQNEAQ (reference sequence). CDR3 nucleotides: TGTGCCAGCAGCAAATCCGGGACCGAAGTCCCTGAGCAGTTCTTC. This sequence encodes CASSKSGTEVPEQFF.

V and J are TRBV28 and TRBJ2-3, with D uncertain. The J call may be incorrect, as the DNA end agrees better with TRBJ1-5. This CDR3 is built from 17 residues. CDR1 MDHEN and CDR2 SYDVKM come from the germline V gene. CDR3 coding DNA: TGTGCCAGCAGTTTCTTGTTCTTAGGCATGGGCACAGATACCCAGCATTTT. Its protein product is CASSFLFLGMGTDTQHF.

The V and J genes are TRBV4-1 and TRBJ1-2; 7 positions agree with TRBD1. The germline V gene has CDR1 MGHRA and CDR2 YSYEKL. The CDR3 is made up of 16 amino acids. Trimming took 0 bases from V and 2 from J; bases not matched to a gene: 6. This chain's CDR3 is CASSQDGTGANYGYTF. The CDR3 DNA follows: TGCGCCAGCAGCCAAGACGGTACAGGGGCAAACTATGGCTACACCTTC.

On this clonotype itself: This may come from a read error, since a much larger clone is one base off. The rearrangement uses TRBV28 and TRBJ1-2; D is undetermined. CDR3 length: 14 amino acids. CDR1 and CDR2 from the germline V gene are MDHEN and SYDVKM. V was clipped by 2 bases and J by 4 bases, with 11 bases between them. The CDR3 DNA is TGTGCCAGCAGTTTAGCACCAGGTCTCTATGGCTACACCTTC. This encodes CASSLAPGLYGYTF.

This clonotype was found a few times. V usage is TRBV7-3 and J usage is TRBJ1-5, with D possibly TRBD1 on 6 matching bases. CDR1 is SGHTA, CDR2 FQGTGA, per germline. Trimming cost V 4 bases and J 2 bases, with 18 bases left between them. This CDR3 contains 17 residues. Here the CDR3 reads CASSSRGRGRGNQPQHF. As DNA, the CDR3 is TGTGCCAGCAGCTCTAGGGGGAGGGGAAGAGGCAATCAGCCCCAGCATTTT.

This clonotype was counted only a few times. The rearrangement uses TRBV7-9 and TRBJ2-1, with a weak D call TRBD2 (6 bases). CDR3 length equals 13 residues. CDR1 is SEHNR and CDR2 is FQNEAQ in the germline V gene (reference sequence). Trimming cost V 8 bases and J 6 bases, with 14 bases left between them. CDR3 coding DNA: TGTGCCAGCGGGACTCAACTCCTCAATGAGCAGTTCTTC. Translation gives CASGTQLLNEQFF.

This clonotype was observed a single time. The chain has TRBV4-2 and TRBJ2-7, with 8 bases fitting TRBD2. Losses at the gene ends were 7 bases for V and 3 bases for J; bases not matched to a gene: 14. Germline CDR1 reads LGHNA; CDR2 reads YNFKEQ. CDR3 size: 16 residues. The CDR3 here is CASTAGPSGSVYEQYF. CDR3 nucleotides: TGTGCCAGCACTGCAGGTCCAAGCGGGAGTGTCTACGAGCAGTACTTC.

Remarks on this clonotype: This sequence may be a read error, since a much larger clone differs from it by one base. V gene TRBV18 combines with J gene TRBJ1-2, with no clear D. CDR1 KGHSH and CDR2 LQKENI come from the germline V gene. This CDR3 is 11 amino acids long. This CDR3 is CASSPDYAYTF. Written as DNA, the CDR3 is TGTGCCAGCTCACCAGACTATGCCTACACCTTC.

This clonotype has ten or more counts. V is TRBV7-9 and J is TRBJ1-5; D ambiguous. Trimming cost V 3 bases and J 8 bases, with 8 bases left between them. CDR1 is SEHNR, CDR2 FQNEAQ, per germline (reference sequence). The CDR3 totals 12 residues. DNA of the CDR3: TGTGCCAGCAGCTTGACAAGAGAGCCCCAGCATTTT. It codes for CASSLTREPQHF.

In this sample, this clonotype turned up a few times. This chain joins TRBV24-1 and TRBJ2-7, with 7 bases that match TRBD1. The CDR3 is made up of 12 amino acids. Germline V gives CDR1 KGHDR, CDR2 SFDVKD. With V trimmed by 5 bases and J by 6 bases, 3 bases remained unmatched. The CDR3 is CATSAPGGEQYF. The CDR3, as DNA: TGTGCCACCAGTGCCCCAGGGGGCGAGCAGTACTTC.

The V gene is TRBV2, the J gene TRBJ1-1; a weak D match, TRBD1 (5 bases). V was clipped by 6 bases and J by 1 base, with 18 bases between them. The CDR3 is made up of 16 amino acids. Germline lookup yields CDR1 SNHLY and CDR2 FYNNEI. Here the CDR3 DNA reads TGTGCCAGCAGGGCAATCGACAGCACCCAGAACACTGAAGCTTTCTTT. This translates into CASRAIDSTQNTEAFF.

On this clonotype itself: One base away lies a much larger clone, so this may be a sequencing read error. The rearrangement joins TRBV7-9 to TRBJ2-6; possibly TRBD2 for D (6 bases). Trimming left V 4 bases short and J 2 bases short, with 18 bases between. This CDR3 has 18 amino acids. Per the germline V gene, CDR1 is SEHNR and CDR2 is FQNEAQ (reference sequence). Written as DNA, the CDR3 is TGTGCCAGCAGCTCCCGGGGACGGGGGATCGCTGGGGCCAACGTCCTGACTTTC. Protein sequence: CASSSRGRGIAGANVLTF.